This T cell receptor beta chain was captured in a study of shared clonotypes between healthy human individuals. As for this clone: The same CDR3 is also encoded by other DNA sequences in this sample.

Naive CD8 cells lacked CD45RO, underwent positive selection for CCR7 and left out terminally differentiated effector memory CD45RA+ cells. The V end lost 6 bases, the J end lost 0 bases, and 9 bases lay between the germline ends. Germline values: CDR1 LNHDA, CDR2 SQIVND (reference sequence). This CDR3 has 13 amino acids. Clones were read by immunoSEQ multiplex PCR, and TCRdb kept only the in-frame ones, dropping some. The data contain about 700,000 clones, 90% to 95% of them seen just once; the ten biggest clones take up approximately 24%. The receptor comes from a man under 40 in good health. The chain recombines TRBV19 with TRBJ2-7; D assignment may be TRBD1 or TRBD2 (5 bases each). The sample was naive CD8+ T cells sorted from blood. The CDR3, as DNA: TGTGCCAGTAGCGCAGGGAGCTCCTACGAGCAGTACTTC. This encodes CASSAGSSYEQYF.